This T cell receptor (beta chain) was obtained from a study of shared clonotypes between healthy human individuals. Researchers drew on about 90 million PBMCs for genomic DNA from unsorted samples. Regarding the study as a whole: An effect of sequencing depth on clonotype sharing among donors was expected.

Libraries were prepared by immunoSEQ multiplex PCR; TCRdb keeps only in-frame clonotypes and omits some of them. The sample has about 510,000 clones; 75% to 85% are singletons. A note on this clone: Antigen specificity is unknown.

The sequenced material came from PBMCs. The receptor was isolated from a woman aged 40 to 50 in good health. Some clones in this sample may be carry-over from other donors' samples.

For the CDR3, the DNA is TGTGCCAGCAGCTTCCAGGGCTTAGGAAATGAAAAACTGTTTTTT. Protein product: CASSFQGLGNEKLFF. The chain combines TRBV5-4 with TRBJ1-4; D perhaps matches TRBD1 (5 bases). Trimming left V 2 bases short and J 5 bases short, with 13 bases between. CDR3 length: 15 residues. The V gene's germline CDR1 is SGHNT and CDR2 YYREEE (reference sequence).